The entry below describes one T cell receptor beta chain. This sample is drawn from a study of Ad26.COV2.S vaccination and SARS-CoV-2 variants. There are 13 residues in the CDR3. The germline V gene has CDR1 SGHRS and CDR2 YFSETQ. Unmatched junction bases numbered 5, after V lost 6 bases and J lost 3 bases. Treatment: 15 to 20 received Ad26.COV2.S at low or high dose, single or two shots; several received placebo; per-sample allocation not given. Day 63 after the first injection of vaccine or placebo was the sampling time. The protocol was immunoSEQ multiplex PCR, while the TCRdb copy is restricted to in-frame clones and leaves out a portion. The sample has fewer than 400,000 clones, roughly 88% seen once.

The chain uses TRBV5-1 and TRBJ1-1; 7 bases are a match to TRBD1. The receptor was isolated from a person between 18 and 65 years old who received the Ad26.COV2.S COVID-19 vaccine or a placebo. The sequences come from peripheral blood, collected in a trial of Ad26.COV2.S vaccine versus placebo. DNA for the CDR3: TGCGCCAGCAAAAACAGGGGTCACACTGAAGCTTTCTTT. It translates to CASKNRGHTEAFF. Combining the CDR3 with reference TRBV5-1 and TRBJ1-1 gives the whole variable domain KAGVTQTPRYLIKTRGQQVTLSCSPISGHRSVSWYQQTPGQGLQFLFEYFSETQRNKGNFPGRFSGRQFSNSRSEMNVSTLELGDSALYLCASKNRGHTEAFFGQGTRLTVV.